This is a list of T cell receptor beta chains from one sample in a study of early T cells in non-severe SARS-CoV-2 infection. TCRdb fed the 5' RACE reads into MiXCR, producing one record per CDR3 protein. The sample contains fewer than 65,000 distinct CDR3 sequences, 9.3% of which appear only once. The specimen was whole blood. These receptors originate from an adult who was a healthcare worker with PCR-confirmed SARS-CoV-2 infection or an uninfected control (not recorded which). Both conserved end residues are trimmed from each CDR3.

J gene: TRBJ2-4
V gene: TRBV28
CDR3 protein: ASSLGRFIAKNIQY

J gene: TRBJ2-7
V gene: TRBV4-3
CDR3 protein: ASSQDLSSGSQQY

J gene: TRBJ2-3
V gene: TRBV7-2
CDR3 protein: ASSFSWGTDTQY

J gene: TRBJ2-5
V gene: TRBV20-1
CDR3 protein: SAPRQGRETQY

J gene: TRBJ1-2
V gene: TRBV28
CDR3 protein: ASSSEGFANYGYT

J gene: TRBJ2-2
V gene: TRBV28
CDR3 protein: ASTVWGATGELF

J gene: TRBJ2-1
V gene: TRBV10-3
CDR3 protein: AISEPPGPYNEQF

J gene: TRBJ2-1
V gene: TRBV7-9
CDR3 protein: ASSFPGTSGRGEQF

J gene: TRBJ2-7
V gene: TRBV7-9
CDR3 protein: ASSAPSGSMTGEQY

J gene: TRBJ2-1
V gene: TRBV7-2
CDR3 protein: ASSSLLRYNEQF

J gene: TRBJ2-3
V gene: TRBV18
CDR3 protein: ASSPPDPDTQY

J gene: TRBJ2-5
V gene: TRBV6-5
CDR3 protein: ASSATGGQETQY

J gene: TRBJ2-3
V gene: TRBV28
CDR3 protein: ASSPNSLLTSTDTQY

J gene: TRBJ2-5
V gene: TRBV9
CDR3 protein: ASSVTTRATQY

J gene: TRBJ2-7
V gene: TRBV28
CDR3 protein: ASSIRGPYEQY

J gene: TRBJ2-1
V gene: TRBV6-1
CDR3 protein: ASSDFEGFTDHNEQF

J gene: TRBJ2-7
V gene: TRBV9
CDR3 protein: ASSAGESRAYEQY

J gene: TRBJ2-3
V gene: TRBV7-9
CDR3 protein: ASSLDRRTDTQY

J gene: TRBJ2-7
V gene: TRBV28
CDR3 protein: ASSPTGTGTYEQY

J gene: TRBJ2-7
V gene: TRBV18
CDR3 protein: ASSPPGRGLYEQY

J gene: TRBJ1-1
V gene: TRBV2
CDR3 protein: ASSEVGGTEAF

J gene: TRBJ2-5
V gene: TRBV2
CDR3 protein: ASSSWTGISETQY

J gene: TRBJ2-2
V gene: TRBV18
CDR3 protein: ASSPRLAGGPNTGELF

J gene: TRBJ2-5
V gene: TRBV20-1
CDR3 protein: SAYSTSGSQETQY

J gene: TRBJ2-3
V gene: TRBV28
CDR3 protein: ASSSQSDTQY

J gene: TRBJ2-1
V gene: TRBV9
CDR3 protein: ASSPQDRYNEQF

J gene: TRBJ2-7
V gene: TRBV28
CDR3 protein: ASSEGAYEQY

J gene: TRBJ2-7
V gene: TRBV28
CDR3 protein: ASRPGQGNYEQY

J gene: TRBJ2-5
V gene: TRBV29-1
CDR3 protein: SVESDRGRGETQY

J gene: TRBJ2-4
V gene: TRBV21-1
CDR3 protein: ASRKPLAGVRSKNIQY

J gene: TRBJ2-1
V gene: TRBV24-1
CDR3 protein: ATSDIGGSNEQF

J gene: TRBJ2-3
V gene: TRBV24-1
CDR3 protein: ATSESTLWNTDTQY

J gene: TRBJ1-6
V gene: TRBV12-3/TRBV12-4
CDR3 protein: ASSPGVSYNSPLH

J gene: TRBJ1-2
V gene: TRBV4-1
CDR3 protein: ASSLGARDTPYGYT

J gene: TRBJ2-2
V gene: TRBV28
CDR3 protein: ASIRGDDTGELF

J gene: TRBJ2-1
V gene: TRBV7-2
CDR3 protein: ASSLYGLAGGDEQF

J gene: TRBJ2-7
V gene: TRBV18
CDR3 protein: ASSGGTGYYEQY

J gene: TRBJ2-5
V gene: TRBV20-1
CDR3 protein: SAIAAGEETQY

J gene: TRBJ2-1
V gene: TRBV20-1
CDR3 protein: SALAGGTYNEQF

J gene: TRBJ2-7
V gene: TRBV20-1
CDR3 protein: SASGLASGEQY

J gene: TRBJ2-1
V gene: TRBV6-2/TRBV6-3
CDR3 protein: ASSQTSYNEQF

J gene: TRBJ2-3
V gene: TRBV7-2
CDR3 protein: ASSPLAGRTDTQY

J gene: TRBJ2-3
V gene: TRBV6-4
CDR3 protein: ASSDLAGTDTQY

J gene: TRBJ2-2
V gene: TRBV6-1
CDR3 protein: ASRADRVPDTGELF

J gene: TRBJ1-2
V gene: TRBV11-2
CDR3 protein: ASSLNPSYGYT

J gene: TRBJ1-5
V gene: TRBV14
CDR3 protein: ASSQAGSNQPQH

J gene: TRBJ1-2
V gene: TRBV4-3
CDR3 protein: ASSQAVGGGKDYGYT

J gene: TRBJ1-6
V gene: TRBV30
CDR3 protein: AWSAGQGGSPLH

J gene: TRBJ2-3
V gene: TRBV7-9
CDR3 protein: ASSLAGPNTDTQY

J gene: TRBJ2-3
V gene: TRBV9
CDR3 protein: ASSPWPVSTDTQY

J gene: TRBJ2-7
V gene: TRBV29-1
CDR3 protein: SVSPRTNYEQY

J gene: TRBJ2-7
V gene: TRBV28
CDR3 protein: TSSPRLADLRPYEQY

J gene: TRBJ2-2
V gene: TRBV29-1
CDR3 protein: SVEVVFADTGELF

J gene: TRBJ2-1
V gene: TRBV29-1
CDR3 protein: SVDPGISYNEQF